What follows are 24 T cell receptor beta chains derived from one specimen sequenced in a study of spatial heterogeneity in lung cancer. TCRdb re-derived calls from the 5' RACE reads in MiXCR, one entry per CDR3 protein. The sample lists under 150,000 distinct CDR3 sequences, 10% to 13% occurring once. Time point described: blood at routine non-recurrence follow-up after resection. The source was PBMCs, collected at follow-up. These TCRs come from a female donor with early-stage non-small cell lung cancer.

This clonotype was detected a few times. The chain carries TRBV10-3 and TRBJ2-3, with D perhaps TRBD1 or TRBD2 (5 bases each). The CDR3 is made up of 13 amino acids. The germline CDR1 and CDR2 sequences are ENHRY and SYGVKD. V shed 8 bases and J shed 6 bases, with 15 bases lying between them. CDR3 bases: TGTGCCATCGGGACGGCCACTGGGGATACGCAGTATTTT. Translating it yields CAIGTATGDTQYF.

In its sample, this clonotype was seen a few times. The genes are TRBV7-8 and TRBJ2-5; possibly TRBD1 for D (6 bases). Germline lookup yields CDR1 SGHVS and CDR2 FQNEAQ. Trimming took off 5 bases at V and 1 base at J, with 11 bases between the two ends. This CDR3 has 14 residues. The CDR3 reads CASSIYRVQETQYF. The CDR3 DNA is TGTGCCAGCAGCATATACAGGGTCCAAGAGACCCAGTACTTC.

This clonotype has more than one count but fewer than ten. The chain carries TRBV7-6 and TRBJ2-4, with D tentatively TRBD2 (6 bases). There are 13 residues in the CDR3. CDR1 and CDR2 (germline): SGHVS, FNYEAQ. With 5 bases removed from V and 7 bases from J, the gap between germline ends came to 12 bases. The CDR3: CASSKGTSNIQYF. In DNA form, the CDR3 reads TGTGCCAGCAGCAAAGGGACTTCCAACATTCAGTACTTC.

This clonotype was detected only a few times. DNA of the CDR3: TGTGCCAGCAGTTTATCGGTGAATTCTAATTCACCCCTCCACTTT. Residues: CASSLSVNSNSPLHF. The V and J genes are TRBV27 and TRBJ1-6; D is uncertain. Germline V gives CDR1 MNHEY, CDR2 SMNVEV (reference sequence). V lost 0 bases and J 6 bases, leaving 9 bases between the germline ends. The CDR3 consists of 15 residues.

This clonotype has more than one count but fewer than ten. This sequence joins TRBV10-2 and TRBJ1-2; a possible D gene is TRBD1 (6 bases). Germline values: CDR1 WSHSY, CDR2 SAAADI. The CDR3 runs 13 residues. V gave up 5 bases and J gave up 7 bases, with 14 bases separating them. CDR3 residues: CASSSQGSIGYTF. The CDR3 nucleotides read TGCGCCAGCAGTTCTCAGGGGTCTATTGGCTACACCTTC.

V and J are TRBV4-3 and TRBJ1-2, with unresolved D. The germline CDR1 and CDR2 sequences are LGHNA and YSLEER. The CDR3 is 15 amino acids. Deletions cut 3 bases from V and 2 bases from J, with 13 bases between. The DNA for the CDR3 is TGCGCCAGCAGCCATATTTCGTGGGGAAACTATGGCTACACCTTC. Residues: CASSHISWGNYGYTF.

V and J are TRBV18 and TRBJ1-5; 8 nucleotides line up with TRBD1. V lost 2 bases to trimming and J lost 7 bases; unmatched junction nucleotides: 4. Germline V gene sequence: CDR1 KGHSH, CDR2 LQKENI. The CDR3 has 14 residues. The DNA of the CDR3 is TGTGCCAGCTCACCAGACAGGGGTGGGCAGCCCCAGCATTTT. It is translated as CASSPDRGGQPQHF. The complete variable domain, with remaining parts taken from reference TRBV18 and TRBJ1-5, reads NAGVMQNPRHLVRRRGQEARLRCSPMKGHSHVYWYRQLPEEGLKFMVYLQKENIIDESGMPKERFSAEFPKEGPSILRIQQVVRGDSAAYFCASSPDRGGQPQHFGDGTRLSIL.

CDR3 DNA sequence: TGTGCCAGCAGCTTAGCTAACATGAACACCGGGGAGCTGTTTTTT. Protein sequence: CASSLANMNTGELFF. The chain uses TRBV7-8 and TRBJ2-2; D remains ambiguous. CDR1 is SGHVS and CDR2 is FQNEAQ in the germline V gene. The V gene lost 0 bases and the J gene lost 1 base, with 6 bases spanning the gap. CDR3 length: 15 residues. Drawing the rest from reference TRBV7-8 and TRBJ2-2, the complete variable domain is GAGVSQSPRYKVAKRGQDVALRCDPISGHVSLFWYQQALGQGPEFLTYFQNEAQLDKSGLPSDRFFAERPEGSVSTLKIQRTQQEDSAVYLCASSLANMNTGELFFGEGSRLTVL.

This clonotype was counted a few times. The chain carries TRBV6-2 or TRBV6-3 and TRBJ2-6; TRBD1 matches 12 bases. The trim removed 7 bases at V and 2 bases at J, leaving 6 bases unmatched. Looked up from germline, CDR1 is MNHEY and CDR2 is SVGEGT. The CDR3 is 17 amino acids. CDR3 loop: CASKKGQGATGANVLTF. The CDR3 DNA follows: TGTGCCAGCAAGAAGGGACAGGGGGCCACTGGGGCCAACGTCCTGACTTTC.

The table lists this clonotype with a few counts. The chain joins TRBV27 to TRBJ2-7, with a tentative D call TRBD1 (5 bases). V was clipped by 5 bases and J by 2 bases, with 13 bases between them. Germline V gives CDR1 MNHEY, CDR2 SMNVEV (reference sequence). The CDR3 runs to 14 residues. The CDR3 sequence: CASSRGSPTYEQYF. DNA of the CDR3: TGTGCCAGCAGTAGGGGTTCCCCTACCTACGAGCAGTACTTC.

This chain uses TRBV2 with TRBJ2-3; the D is unclear. In germline, CDR1 is SNHLY, CDR2 FYNNEI. Trimming cost V 4 bases and J 4 bases, with 6 bases left between them. There are 12 residues in the CDR3. The CDR3 spells CASSVSPDTQYF. CDR3 nucleotides: TGTGCCAGCAGTGTCTCCCCAGATACGCAGTATTTT.

The chain employs TRBV12-3 or TRBV12-4 and TRBJ2-5; 8 nucleotides align to TRBD2. The CDR3 loop spans 15 amino acids. Unmatched junction bases numbered 6, after V lost 1 base and J lost 5 bases. CDR3 coding DNA: TGTGCCAGCAGTTTAGGAGCGGGAGAGGATGAGACCCAGTACTTC. Translation: CASSLGAGEDETQYF.

The table lists this clonotype with a few counts. The chain couples TRBV6-6 to TRBJ1-5; D not resolved. V lost 2 bases and J 6 bases, leaving 5 bases between the germline ends. Germline CDR1 is MNHNY and CDR2 is SVGAGI (reference sequence). The CDR3 has 12 residues. The CDR3 nucleotides read TGTGCCAGCAGTTACCCGAGTCAGCCCCAGCATTTT. This sequence encodes CASSYPSQPQHF.

This clonotype was seen more than once but under ten times. The chain is built from TRBV20-1 and TRBJ2-1, with D unresolved. The CDR3 is 15 residues long. V lost 0 bases and J lost 8, with 17 bases in between. Germline values: CDR1 DFQATT, CDR2 SNEGSKA (reference sequence). The CDR3 sequence is CSARDPAAYLDEQFF. The CDR3 DNA follows: TGCAGTGCTAGAGATCCGGCGGCCTACTTAGATGAGCAGTTCTTC.

In DNA form, the CDR3 reads TGTGCCAGCAGTCCCCGGGCGGTAGATACGCAGTATTTT. It encodes CASSPRAVDTQYF. The rearrangement links TRBV27 to TRBJ2-3; unclear D gene. From germline, CDR1 is MNHEY and CDR2 SMNVEV (reference sequence). This CDR3 region has 13 residues. The V and J ends lost 5 bases and 5 bases respectively, with 11 bases between them.

The chain recombines TRBV28 with TRBJ2-7; TRBD1 matches at 8 bases. Germline V gene data show CDR1 as MDHEN and CDR2 as SYDVKM. The V segment lost 5 bases and the J segment 0 bases; nucleotides outside the gene matches: 15. CDR3 length: 18 residues. The CDR3 region has the DNA TGTGCCAGCAGTGCCGGGACAGGTCTCATTTTCAGCTCCTACGAGCAGTACTTC. Protein product: CASSAGTGLIFSSYEQYF. The whole variable domain, remainder taken from reference TRBV28 and TRBJ2-7, is DVKVTQSSRYLVKRTGEKVFLECVQDMDHENMFWYRQDPGLGLRLIYFSYDVKMKEKGDIPEGYSVSREKKERFSLILESASTNQTSMYLCASSAGTGLIFSSYEQYFGPGTRLTVT.

J is TRBJ2-4 and V is TRBV28; D is unclear. Germline CDR1 reads MDHEN; CDR2 reads SYDVKM. The CDR3 sequence is 16 residues long. The V end lost 4 bases, the J end lost 0 bases, and 13 bases lay between the germline ends. CDR3 loop: CASSYYRVRAKNIQYF. The CDR3 bases are TGTGCCAGCAGTTATTACAGAGTAAGAGCCAAAAACATTCAGTACTTC.

This clonotype was observed at least ten times. CDR3 DNA: TGCGCCAGCAGCCCCGGACCCAGGGACATAGCGCAGTATTTT. This gives the protein CASSPGPRDIAQYF. This chain connects TRBV4-1 to TRBJ2-3, with a weak D call TRBD1 (6 bases). Trimming stripped 4 bases from V and 10 bases from J, with 18 bases between. The CDR3 contains 14 residues. The germline V gene has CDR1 MGHRA and CDR2 YSYEKL.

This clonotype appeared many times. The J gene is TRBJ2-7, the V gene TRBV7-9; 10 nucleotides align to TRBD2. The V gene end was trimmed by 5 bases and the J gene end by 2 bases; junction bases not matched to a gene: 3. Germline CDR1 and CDR2: SEHNR and FQNEAQ (reference sequence). The CDR3 is 14 residues long. CDR3 sequence: CASSTLAGPYEQYV. The CDR3 DNA reads as TGTGCCAGCAGCACACTAGCGGGACCCTACGAGCAGTACGTC.

The chain couples TRBV20-1 to TRBJ2-1, with 10 bases identical to TRBD1. J gave up 4 bases and V 5 bases, and 8 bases lay outside the gene matches. The CDR3 consists of 15 residues. CDR1 DFQATT and CDR2 SNEGSKA come from the germline V gene (reference sequence). The CDR3 loop reads CSAPPGQGLYNEQFF. CDR3 nucleotide sequence: TGCAGTGCTCCACCGGGACAGGGGCTGTACAATGAGCAGTTCTTC.

This clonotype was detected a few times. V is TRBV30 and J is TRBJ2-3; D unresolved. Trimming pared 4 bases from V and 2 bases from J, leaving 10 bases between. The germline V gene has CDR1 GTSNPN and CDR2 SVGIG (reference sequence). The CDR3 spans 13 residues. The CDR3 sequence is CAWTAGATDTQYF. CDR3 nucleotides: TGTGCCTGGACGGCCGGTGCCACAGATACGCAGTATTTT.

There are many counts of this clonotype. This chain connects TRBV29-1 to TRBJ2-5, with 7 nucleotides matching TRBD1. The CDR3 is 13 residues long. Germline V gene lookup returns CDR1 SQVTM and CDR2 ANQGSEA. Trimming removed 4 bases from V and 2 bases from J; junction bases left unmatched: 4. The CDR3 region has the DNA TGCAGCGTTGGACGGGACAGACAAGAGACCCAGTACTTC. Translation gives CSVGRDRQETQYF.

In this sample, this clonotype turned up many times. The chain combines TRBV6-2 or TRBV6-3 with TRBJ2-1; TRBD2 agrees at 7 bases. CDR3 length equals 15 residues. The germline V gene encodes CDR1 MNHEY and CDR2 SVGEGT. The V segment lost 5 bases and the J segment 2 bases; nucleotides outside the gene matches: 6. CDR3 region: CASSLLSGAYNEQFF. The CDR3 region has the DNA TGTGCCAGCAGTCTACTGAGCGGGGCCTACAATGAGCAGTTCTTC.

This clonotype has more than one count but fewer than ten. The chain has TRBV28 and TRBJ2-7; perhaps TRBD1 as D (5 bases). The V gene's germline CDR1 is MDHEN and CDR2 SYDVKM. The V end lost 4 bases, the J end lost 1 base, and 11 bases lay between the germline ends. The CDR3 length is 14 residues. The CDR3 protein is CASSSIPGSYEQYV. The CDR3 coding sequence is TGTGCCAGCAGTTCAATTCCAGGGTCCTACGAGCAGTACGTC.